This TCR beta chain was documented in a study of cytomegalovirus exposure and HLA in healthy donors. For this clone: Antigen: not known.

The CDR3 is made up of 12 amino acids. The ends were cut back, 3 bases at V and 4 bases at J, with 6 bases in the middle. Per the germline V gene, CDR1 is SQVTM and CDR2 is ANQGSEA. General study findings and limits: HLA-A and HLA-B allele assignments for most subjects were reportedly predicted accurately using TCR beta sequences. Analysis was carried out at a later point, and it linked a missense DCLRE1C variant to TCR beta V- and J-gene trimming.

The PCR contained 60 Vbeta and 13 Jbeta primers. Authors' methods: As a later analysis found, there were roughly 80 million unique TCR beta chains, of which roughly 11 million were shared. TCRdb keeps only in-frame clones here, not all; method: immunoSEQ multiplex PCR. V, J and clone size derive from that table, while D and trimming were established from the DNA sequence. Of some 100,000 clones in the sample, 79% were seen once. The rearrangement links TRBV29-1 to TRBJ2-2, with D perhaps TRBD2 (6 bases). The receptor comes from a female donor in good health and CMV-seropositive. The sample comprised PBMCs. This CDR3 is CSVEEGTGELFF. As DNA, the CDR3 is TGCAGCGTTGAGGAGGGCACCGGGGAGCTGTTTTTT.